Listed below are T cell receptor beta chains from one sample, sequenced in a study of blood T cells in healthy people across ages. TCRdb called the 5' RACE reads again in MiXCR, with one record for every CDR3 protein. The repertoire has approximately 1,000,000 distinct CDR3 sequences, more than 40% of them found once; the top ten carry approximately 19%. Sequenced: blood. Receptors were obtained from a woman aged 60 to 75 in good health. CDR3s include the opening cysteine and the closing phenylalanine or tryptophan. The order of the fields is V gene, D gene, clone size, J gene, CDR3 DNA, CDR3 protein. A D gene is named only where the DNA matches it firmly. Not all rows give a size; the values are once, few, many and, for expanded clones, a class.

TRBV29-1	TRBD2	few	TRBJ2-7	TGCAGCGCCGTAGCGGGAGACGGCGAGCAGTACTTC	CSAVAGDGEQYF
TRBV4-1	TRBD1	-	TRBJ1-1	TGCGCCAGCAGCCCTCTTGGGACAGGGTCGAACACTGAAGCTTTCTTT	CASSPLGTGSNTEAFF
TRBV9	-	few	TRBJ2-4	TGTGCCAGCAGCACCCAGGGACCGGGGAACATTCAGTACTTC	CASSTQGPGNIQYF
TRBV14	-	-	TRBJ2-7	TGTGCCAGCAGCCAGGCCGCCGGGCAGTACTTC	CASSQAAGQYF
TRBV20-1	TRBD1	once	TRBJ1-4	TGCAGTGCTAGGTGGGACAGGGGTGAAAAACTGTTTTTT	CSARWDRGEKLFF
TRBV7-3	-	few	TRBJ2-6	TGTGCCAGCAGCTTAGGTCGTCTGGGTTCAGGGGCCAACGTCCTGACTTTC	CASSLGRLGSGANVLTF
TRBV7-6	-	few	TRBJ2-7	TGTGCCAGCAGGGGTGGGGGGATCGAGCAGTACTTC	CASRGGGIEQYF
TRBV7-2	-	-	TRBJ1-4	TGTGCCAGCAGCACTAAGGGTTCTAATGAAAAACTGTTTTTT	CASSTKGSNEKLFF
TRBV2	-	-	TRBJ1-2	TGTGCCAGCAGTGAACTACAGGGTGGAGGCTACACCTTC	CASSELQGGGYTF
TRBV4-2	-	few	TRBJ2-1	TGTGCCAGCAGCCAAGATCGCGGCGGGGCCTACAATGAGCAGTTCTTC	CASSQDRGGAYNEQFF
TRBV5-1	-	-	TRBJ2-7	TGCGCCAGCAGCCCACTATTCACCGTCTCCTACGAGCAGTACTTC	CASSPLFTVSYEQYF
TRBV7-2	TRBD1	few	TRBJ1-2	TGTGCCAGCAGCCGGGACAGGGGACTTGCTAACTATGGCTACACCTTC	CASSRDRGLANYGYTF
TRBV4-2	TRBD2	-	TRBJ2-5	TGTGCCAGCAGCCAATCCGGTGAGGGACTAGCAGAGACCCAGTACTTC	CASSQSGEGLAETQYF
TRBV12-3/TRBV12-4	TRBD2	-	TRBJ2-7	TGTGACAGCAGTTTAGAACTAGCGGGAGGGGCAAGTTACGAGCAGTACTTC	CDSSLELAGGASYEQYF
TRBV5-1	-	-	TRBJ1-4	TGCGCCAGCAGCCCCGCCTTCGGAGCAACTAATGAAAAACTGTTTTTT	CASSPAFGATNEKLFF
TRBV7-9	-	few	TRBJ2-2	TGTGCCAGCAGCGAGGGATTCTCCCTCCGCCGGAACACCGGGGAGCTGTTTTTT	CASSEGFSLRRNTGELFF
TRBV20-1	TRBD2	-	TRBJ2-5	TGCAGTGCCATCCCTCTAGCGGGAGTGGAGACCCAGTACTTC	CSAIPLAGVETQYF
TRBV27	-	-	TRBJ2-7	TGTGCCTGCAGCAAGCCGCCAACCTACGAGCAGTACTTC	CACSKPPTYEQYF
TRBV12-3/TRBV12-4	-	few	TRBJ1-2	TGTGCCAGCAGTTTTTCAAGAGGGTACGGCTACACCTTC	CASSFSRGYGYTF
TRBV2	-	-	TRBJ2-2	TGTGCCAGCAGTGTCCCCACGATCGCGAGCGCGAACACCGGGGAGCTGTTTTTT	CASSVPTIASANTGELFF
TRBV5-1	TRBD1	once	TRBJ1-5	TGCGCCAGCAGCCCGACCGGGACAGGCCCCAATCAGCCCCAGCATTTT	CASSPTGTGPNQPQHF
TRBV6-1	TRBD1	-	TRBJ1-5	TGTGCCAGCAGTGAAAGGGACAGGGGCTATAGCAATCAGCCCCAGCATTTT	CASSERDRGYSNQPQHF
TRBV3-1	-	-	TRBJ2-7	TGTGCCAGCAGCCAAGACCGTAGGGCTTGGGACACCACCTACGAGCAGTACTTC	CASSQDRRAWDTTYEQYF
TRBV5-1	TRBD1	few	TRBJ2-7	TGCGCCAGCAGCTTGGCTGGGACAGGGGACGAGCAGTACTTC	CASSLAGTGDEQYF
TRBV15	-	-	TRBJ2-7	TGTGCCACCAGCAGAGATCTCTTGGGAGGCGAGCAGTACTTC	CATSRDLLGGEQYF
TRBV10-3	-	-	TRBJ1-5	TGTGCCACCACGGACGGCCAAAATCAGCCCCAGCATTTT	CATTDGQNQPQHF
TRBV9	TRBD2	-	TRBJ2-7	TGTGCCAGCAGCGTGAGCGGGAGGGCCCCCTACGAGCAGTACTTC	CASSVSGRAPYEQYF
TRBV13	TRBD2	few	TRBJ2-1	TGTGCCAGCAGCTTAGGACGGAGCGGGAGCGGGCAGTTCTTC	CASSLGRSGSGQFF
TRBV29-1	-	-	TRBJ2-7	TGCAGCGTTGTGGGAGGTACCGGGTACGAGCAGTACTTC	CSVVGGTGYEQYF
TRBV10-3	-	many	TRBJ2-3	TGTGCCATCAGTGATGTGAGGGCGGGAAGTCTCGATACGCAGTATTTT	CAISDVRAGSLDTQYF
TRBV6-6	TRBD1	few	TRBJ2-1	TGTGCCAGCAGACCGGACAGGGTCACACACAATGAGCAGTTCTTC	CASRPDRVTHNEQFF
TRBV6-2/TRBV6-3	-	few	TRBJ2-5	TGTGCCAGCCGGGGCTGGCGGGAGACCCAGTACTTC	CASRGWRETQYF
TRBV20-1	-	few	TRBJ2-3	TGCAGTGCCCGCCTGACCTTAACAGATACGCAGTATTTT	CSARLTLTDTQYF
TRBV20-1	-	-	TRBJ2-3	TGCAGTGCTAGAGATTTCGGGACGTACGATCATACGCAGTATTTT	CSARDFGTYDHTQYF
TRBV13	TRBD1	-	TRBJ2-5	TGTTCCAGCAGCTCAAGGGACAGGGGGACGGGGGAGACCCAGTACTTC	CSSSSRDRGTGETQYF
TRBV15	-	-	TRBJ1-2	TGTGCCACCAGCAGAGGAGGCAGCAATAACTATGGCTACACCTTC	CATSRGGSNNYGYTF
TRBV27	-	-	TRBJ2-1	TGTGCCAGCAGTGTATTAGGGAATAATGAGCAGTTCTTC	CASSVLGNNEQFF
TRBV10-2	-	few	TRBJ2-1	TGCGCCAGCAGAATTCAGGGTAATGAGCAGTTCTTC	CASRIQGNEQFF
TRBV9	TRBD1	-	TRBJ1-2	TGTGCCAGCAGCGTTACTGACAGGGCCGGTCATGGCTACACCTTC	CASSVTDRAGHGYTF
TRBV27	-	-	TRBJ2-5	TGTGCCAGCAGTTTCTCTGGGGGGCCCCTGGAGCAGTACTTC	CASSFSGGPLEQYF
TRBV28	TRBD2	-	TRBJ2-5	TGTGCCAGCAGTTTAATATGGCCTAGCGGGACGGAGGTTGGTGCGACCCAGTACTTC	CASSLIWPSGTEVGATQYF
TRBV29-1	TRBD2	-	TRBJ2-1	TGTGGGGGGGAGTTGGACAATGAGCAGTTCTTC	CGGELDNEQFF
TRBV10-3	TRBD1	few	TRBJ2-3	TGTGCCATCAGCGAAAACAGGGGGCGCGGCACAGATACGCAGTATTTT	CAISENRGRGTDTQYF
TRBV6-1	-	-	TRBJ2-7	TGTGCCAGCAGTGTCCCTCCCTGGGGCGAGCAGTACTTC	CASSVPPWGEQYF
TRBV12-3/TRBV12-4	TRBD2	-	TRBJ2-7	TGTGCCAGCAGGTCCAGCGGGAGCAACTACGAGCAGTACTTC	CASRSSGSNYEQYF
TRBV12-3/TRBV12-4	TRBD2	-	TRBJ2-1	TGTGCCAGCAGCCCGGGACTACCCAGCTCCTACAATGAGCAGTTCTTC	CASSPGLPSSYNEQFF
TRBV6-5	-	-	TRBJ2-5	TGTGCCAGCAGTTCTCCCCCCGAGGCCCAAGAGACCCAGTACTTC	CASSSPPEAQETQYF
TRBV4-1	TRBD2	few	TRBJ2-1	TGCGCCAGCAGCCCTAGCGGGAGGGCGTCCTACAATGAGCAGTTCTTC	CASSPSGRASYNEQFF